These 12 T cell receptor beta chains share one sample of origin, sequenced in a study of cytomegalovirus exposure and HLA in healthy donors. Primers: 60 Vbeta forward and 13 Jbeta reverse. The repertoire was sequenced with immunoSEQ multiplex PCR; TCRdb's copy has only in-frame clones and lacks some. This repertoire shows 120,000 or so clones, about three quarters found once; its top ten account for 1.2%. Material: PBMCs. These receptors came from a female donor in good health and CMV-seronegative.

The chain is built from TRBV9 and TRBJ1-2; D might be TRBD1 (5 bases). The CDR3 totals 14 residues. From germline, CDR1 is SGDLS and CDR2 YYNGEE. V lost 0 bases, J lost 7 bases, and 13 bases lay in between. The CDR3 loop is CASSVAAGLSGYTF. As DNA, the CDR3 is TGTGCCAGCAGCGTAGCCGCGGGACTCAGTGGCTACACCTTC.

J is TRBJ2-1 and V is TRBV11-3; no clear D gene. The CDR3 loop spans 13 amino acids. Looked up from germline, CDR1 is SGHNT and CDR2 is YENEEA. V was shortened by 6 bases and J by 2 bases, with 8 bases between the two germline ends. The CDR3 sequence is CASSRTAYNEQFF. CDR3 in DNA: TGTGCCAGCAGTCGTACAGCCTACAATGAGCAGTTCTTC. The full variable domain, rest sourced from reference TRBV11-3 and TRBJ2-1, is EAGVVQSPRYKIIEKKQPVAFWCNPISGHNTLYWYLQNLGQGPELLIRYENEEAVDDSQLPKDRFSAERLKGVDSTLKIQPAELGDSAVYLCASSRTAYNEQFFGPGTRLTVL.

The chain has TRBV11-3 and TRBJ2-3, with TRBD2 matching over 8 bases. The V segment lost 2 bases and the J segment 3 bases; nucleotides outside the gene matches: 4. Germline lookup yields CDR1 SGHNT and CDR2 YENEEA. The CDR3 has 15 residues. CDR3 nucleotide sequence: TGTGCCAGCAGCTTAAGCGGGAGTCGGACAGATACGCAGTATTTT. It codes for CASSLSGSRTDTQYF.

V and J are TRBV19 and TRBJ2-7; a possible D gene is TRBD2 (6 bases). The CDR3 totals 15 residues. Germline CDR1 LNHDA, CDR2 SQIVND (reference sequence). Trimming left V 4 bases short and J 2 bases short, with 15 bases between. The CDR3 region is CASSRDTSRTYEQYF. In nucleotides, the CDR3 is TGTGCCAGTAGTAGGGATACTAGCAGGACCTACGAGCAGTACTTC. The complete variable domain, with remaining parts taken from reference TRBV19 and TRBJ2-7, reads DGGITQSPKYLFRKEGQNVTLSCEQNLNHDAMYWYRQDPGQGLRLIYYSQIVNDFQKGDIAEGYSVSREKKESFPLTVTSAQKNPTAFYLCASSRDTSRTYEQYFGPGTRLTVT.

This clone appeared a few times. The chain combines TRBV28 with TRBJ1-2; a weak D match, TRBD1 (6 bases). V was cut by 10 bases and J by 3 bases, with 15 bases left in between. Germline V gene lookup returns CDR1 MDHEN and CDR2 SYDVKM. The CDR3 spans 13 residues. CDR3 region: CATTGGGYYGYTF. In DNA, the CDR3 is TGTGCCACCACCGGCGGGGGCTACTATGGCTACACCTTC.

The chain employs TRBV9 and TRBJ1-2, with D perhaps matching TRBD1 (5 bases). V was shortened by 1 base and J by 8 bases, with 15 bases between the two germline ends. In germline, CDR1 is SGDLS, CDR2 YYNGEE. The CDR3 is 14 residues long. This chain's CDR3 is CASSVSPNQGGYTF. CDR3 coding DNA: TGTGCCAGCAGCGTAAGCCCCAACCAGGGAGGCTACACCTTC.

The chain is built from TRBV25-1 and TRBJ2-1; D possibly corresponds to TRBD1 (6 bases). V was pared by 1 base and J by 2 bases, with 12 bases between. The CDR3 contains 16 residues. Per germline, CDR1 MGHDK and CDR2 SYGVNS. The CDR3 DNA is TGTGCCAGCAGTGAATCTGGCAGGGGCGCCTACAATGAGCAGTTCTTC. This gives the protein CASSESGRGAYNEQFF.

In the case of this clone: Germline and junction disagree at one end, which may indicate a read error. This chain connects TRBV7-9 to TRBJ2-7, with 7 bases identical to TRBD2. The CDR3 runs to 13 residues. Germline CDR1 SEHNR, CDR2 FQNEAQ (reference sequence). The CDR3 is CSSSSPLRESQYF. CDR3 sequence (DNA): TGTTCCAGCAGCTCCCCCCTGCGGGAGTCGCAGTACTTC.

The chain carries TRBV19 and TRBJ1-6; 12 nucleotides align to TRBD1. The CDR3 runs to 15 residues. V was clipped by 7 bases and J by 7 bases; unmatched bases: 5. Germline V gives CDR1 LNHDA, CDR2 SQIVND (reference sequence). The DNA of the CDR3 is TGTGCCAGTAATCTCGGGACAGGGGGCAATTCACCCCTCCACTTT. As protein: CASNLGTGGNSPLHF.

The genes are TRBV27 and TRBJ2-5; 9 nucleotides match TRBD1. The CDR3 covers 14 residues. V was clipped by 8 bases and J by 5 bases; unmatched bases: 9. In germline, CDR1 is MNHEY, CDR2 SMNVEV (reference sequence). The CDR3 loop reads CASGVTGGRETQYF. The CDR3 nucleotides are TGTGCCAGCGGTGTAACAGGGGGCCGGGAGACCCAGTACTTC.

J is TRBJ1-2 and V is TRBV6-5; tentatively, D is TRBD1 (6 bases). The CDR3 runs 12 residues. Germline CDR1 reads MNHEY; CDR2 reads SVGAGI. With 4 bases removed from V and 14 bases from J, the gap between germline ends came to 17 bases. For the CDR3, the DNA is TGTGCCAGCAGTTTCGGGACATCTGCGAGGACCTTC. The encoded protein is CASSFGTSARTF.

This rearrangement joins TRBV28 to TRBJ1-6; 7 bases line up with TRBD1. V lost 7 bases to trimming and J lost 7 bases; unmatched junction nucleotides: 10. The V gene's germline CDR1 is MDHEN and CDR2 SYDVKM. The CDR3 is 15 residues long. CDR3 nucleotides: TGTGCCAGCAACGCGGCGACAGGGATGAATTCACCCCTCCACTTT. It is translated as CASNAATGMNSPLHF.